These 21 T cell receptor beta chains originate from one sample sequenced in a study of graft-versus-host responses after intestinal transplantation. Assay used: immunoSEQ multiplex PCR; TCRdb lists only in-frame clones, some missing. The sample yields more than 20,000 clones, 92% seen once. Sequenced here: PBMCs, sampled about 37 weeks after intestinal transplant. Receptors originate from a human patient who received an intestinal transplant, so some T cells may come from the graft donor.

The DNA for the CDR3 is TGTGCCAGCAGGGCCGGGACAGGGATTATGAACACTGAAGCTTTCTTT. It codes for CASRAGTGIMNTEAFF. The chain couples TRBV5-5 to TRBJ1-1, with TRBD1 identical over 9 bases. CDR3 length: 16 amino acids. Per the germline V gene, CDR1 is SGHKS and CDR2 is YYEKEE (reference sequence). V dropped 5 bases and J dropped 0; count of bases not matched to a gene: 8.

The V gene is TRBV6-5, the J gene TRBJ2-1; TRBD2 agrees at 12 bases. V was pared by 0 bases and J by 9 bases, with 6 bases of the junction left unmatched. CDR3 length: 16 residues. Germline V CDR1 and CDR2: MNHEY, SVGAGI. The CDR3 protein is CASSYSTSGSIGEQFF. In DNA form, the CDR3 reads TGTGCCAGCAGTTACTCGACTAGCGGGAGTATCGGTGAGCAGTTCTTC.

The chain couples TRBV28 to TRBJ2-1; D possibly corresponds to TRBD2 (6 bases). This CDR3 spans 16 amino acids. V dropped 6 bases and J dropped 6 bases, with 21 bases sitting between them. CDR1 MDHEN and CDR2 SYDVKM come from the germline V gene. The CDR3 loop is CASRSRGGIPLNEQFF. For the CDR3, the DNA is TGTGCCAGCAGAAGCCGCGGCGGGATTCCCCTCAATGAGCAGTTCTTC.

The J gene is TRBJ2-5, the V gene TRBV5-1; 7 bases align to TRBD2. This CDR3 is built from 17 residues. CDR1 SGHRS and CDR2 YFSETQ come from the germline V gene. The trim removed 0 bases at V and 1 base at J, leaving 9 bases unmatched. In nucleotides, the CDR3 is TGCGCCAGCAGCTTGGGCGGGGGAGCGGGAATCCAAGAGACCCAGTACTTC. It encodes CASSLGGGAGIQETQYF.

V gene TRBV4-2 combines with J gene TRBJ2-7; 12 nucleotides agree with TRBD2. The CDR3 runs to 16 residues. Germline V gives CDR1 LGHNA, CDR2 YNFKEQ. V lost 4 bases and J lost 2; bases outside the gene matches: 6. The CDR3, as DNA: TGTGCCAGCAGCCGAATACTAGCGGGGGGACCCTACGAGCAGTACTTC. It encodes CASSRILAGGPYEQYF.

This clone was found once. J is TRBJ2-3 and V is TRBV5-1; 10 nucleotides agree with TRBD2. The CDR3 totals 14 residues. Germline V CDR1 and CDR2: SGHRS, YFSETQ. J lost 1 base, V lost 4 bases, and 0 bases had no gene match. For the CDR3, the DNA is TGCGCCAGCAGCGGGACTAGCGGCACAGATACGCAGTATTTT. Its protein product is CASSGTSGTDTQYF.

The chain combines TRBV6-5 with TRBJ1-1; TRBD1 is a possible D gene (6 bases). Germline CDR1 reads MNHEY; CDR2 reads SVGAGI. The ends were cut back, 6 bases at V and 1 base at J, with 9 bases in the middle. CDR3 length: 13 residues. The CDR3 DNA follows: TGTGCCAGCAGGCCGACAGGGAACACTGAAGCTTTCTTT. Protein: CASRPTGNTEAFF.

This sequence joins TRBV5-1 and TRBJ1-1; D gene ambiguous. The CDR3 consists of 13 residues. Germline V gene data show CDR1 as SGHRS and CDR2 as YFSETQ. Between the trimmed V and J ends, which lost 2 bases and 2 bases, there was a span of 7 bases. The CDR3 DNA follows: TGCGCCAGCAGCTTTCAGGATAACACTGAAGCTTTCTTT. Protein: CASSFQDNTEAFF.

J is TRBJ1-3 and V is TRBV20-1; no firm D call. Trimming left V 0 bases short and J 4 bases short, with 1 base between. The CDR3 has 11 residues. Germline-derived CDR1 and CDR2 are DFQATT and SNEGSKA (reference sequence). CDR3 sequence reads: CSAREGNTIYF. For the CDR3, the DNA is TGCAGTGCTAGAGAGGGAAACACCATATATTTT.

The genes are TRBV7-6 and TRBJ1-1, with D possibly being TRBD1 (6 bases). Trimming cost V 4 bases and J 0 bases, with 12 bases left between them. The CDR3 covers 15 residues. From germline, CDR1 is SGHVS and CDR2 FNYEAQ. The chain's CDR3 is CASSYTGTLNTEAFF. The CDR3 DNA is TGTGCCAGCAGCTACACCGGGACATTGAACACTGAAGCTTTCTTT. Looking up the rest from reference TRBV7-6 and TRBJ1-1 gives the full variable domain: GAGVSQSPRYKVTKRGQDVALRCDPISGHVSLYWYRQALGQGPEFLTYFNYEAQQDKSGLPNDRFSAERPEGSISTLTIQRTEQRDSAMYRCASSYTGTLNTEAFFGQGTRLTVV.

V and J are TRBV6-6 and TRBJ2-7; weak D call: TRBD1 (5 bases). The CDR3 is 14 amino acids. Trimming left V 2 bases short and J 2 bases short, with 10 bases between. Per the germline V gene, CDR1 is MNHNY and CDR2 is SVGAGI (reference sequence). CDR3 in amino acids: CASSYRGPAYEQYF. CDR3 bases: TGTGCCAGCAGTTACAGGGGCCCTGCCTACGAGCAGTACTTC.

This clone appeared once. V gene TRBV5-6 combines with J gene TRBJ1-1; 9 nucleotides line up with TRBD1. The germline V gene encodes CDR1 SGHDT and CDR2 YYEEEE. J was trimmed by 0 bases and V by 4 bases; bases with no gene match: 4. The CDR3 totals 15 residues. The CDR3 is CASSLTGGVNTEAFF. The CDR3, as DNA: TGTGCCAGCAGCCTGACAGGGGGAGTGAACACTGAAGCTTTCTTT.

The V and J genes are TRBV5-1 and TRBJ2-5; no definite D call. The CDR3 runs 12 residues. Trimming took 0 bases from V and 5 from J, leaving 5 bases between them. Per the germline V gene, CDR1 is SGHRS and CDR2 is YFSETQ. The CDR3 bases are TGCGCCAGCAGCTTGGATAGGGAGACCCAGTACTTC. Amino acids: CASSLDRETQYF.

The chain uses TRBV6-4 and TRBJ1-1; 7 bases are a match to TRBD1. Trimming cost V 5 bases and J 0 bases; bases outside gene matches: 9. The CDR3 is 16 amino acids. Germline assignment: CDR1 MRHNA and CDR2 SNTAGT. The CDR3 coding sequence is TGTGCCAGCAGTCCCCAGGGGGGAATCATGAACACTGAAGCTTTCTTT. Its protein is CASSPQGGIMNTEAFF.

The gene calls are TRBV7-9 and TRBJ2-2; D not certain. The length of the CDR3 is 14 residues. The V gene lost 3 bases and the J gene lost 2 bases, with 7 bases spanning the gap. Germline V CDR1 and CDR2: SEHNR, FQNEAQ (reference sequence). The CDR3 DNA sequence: TGTGCCAGCAGCTTTATAGAAAACACCGGGGAGCTGTTTTTT. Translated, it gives CASSFIENTGELFF.

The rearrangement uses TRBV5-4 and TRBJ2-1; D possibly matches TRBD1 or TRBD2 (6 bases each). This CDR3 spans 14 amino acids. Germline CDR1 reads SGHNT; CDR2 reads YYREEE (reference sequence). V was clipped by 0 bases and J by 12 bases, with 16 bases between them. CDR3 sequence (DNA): TGTGCCAGCAGCTTGGATCGGTGGGGGGCCGGGCAGTTCTTC. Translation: CASSLDRWGAGQFF. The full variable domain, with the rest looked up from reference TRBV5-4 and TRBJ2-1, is ETGVTQSPTHLIKTRGQQVTLRCSSQSGHNTVSWYQQALGQGPQFIFQYYREEENGRGNFPPRFSGLQFPNYSSELNVNALELDDSALYLCASSLDRWGAGQFFGPGTRLTVL.

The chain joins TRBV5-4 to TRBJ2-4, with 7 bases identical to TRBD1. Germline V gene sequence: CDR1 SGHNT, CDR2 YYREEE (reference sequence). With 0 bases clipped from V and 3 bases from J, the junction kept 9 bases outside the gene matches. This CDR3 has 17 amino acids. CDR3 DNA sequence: TGTGCCAGCAGCTTGGCTCGGACAGGCGTGGGCAAAAACATTCAGTACTTC. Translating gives CASSLARTGVGKNIQYF.

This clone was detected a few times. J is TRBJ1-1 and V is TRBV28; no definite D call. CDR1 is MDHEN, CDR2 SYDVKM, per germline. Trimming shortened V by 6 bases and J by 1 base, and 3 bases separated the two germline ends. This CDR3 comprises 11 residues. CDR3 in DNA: TGTGCCAGCAGAGGGAACACTGAAGCTTTCTTT. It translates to CASRGNTEAFF.

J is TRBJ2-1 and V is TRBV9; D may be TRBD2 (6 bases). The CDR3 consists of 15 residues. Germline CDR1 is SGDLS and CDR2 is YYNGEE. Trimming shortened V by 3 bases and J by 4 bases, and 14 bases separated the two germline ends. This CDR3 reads CASSAGPSVYNEQFF. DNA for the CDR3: TGTGCCAGCAGCGCAGGGCCTAGCGTTTACAATGAGCAGTTCTTC.

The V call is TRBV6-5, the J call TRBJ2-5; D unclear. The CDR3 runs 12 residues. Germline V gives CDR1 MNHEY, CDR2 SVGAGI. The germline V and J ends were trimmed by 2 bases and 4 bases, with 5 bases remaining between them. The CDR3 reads CASSYRVETQYF. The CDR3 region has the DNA TGTGCCAGCAGTTACAGGGTAGAGACCCAGTACTTC.

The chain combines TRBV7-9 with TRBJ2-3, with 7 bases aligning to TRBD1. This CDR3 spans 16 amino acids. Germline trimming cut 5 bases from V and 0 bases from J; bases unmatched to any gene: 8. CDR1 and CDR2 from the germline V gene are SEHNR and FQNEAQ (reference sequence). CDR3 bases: TGTGCCAGCAGCCCGGGACAGATCTCTAGCACAGATACGCAGTATTTT. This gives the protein CASSPGQISSTDTQYF.